This entry lists 29 T cell receptor beta chains sequenced from one sample in a study of cytomegalovirus exposure and HLA in healthy donors. The PCR employed 60 Vbeta primers together with 13 Jbeta primers. The data were produced by immunoSEQ multiplex PCR, yet TCRdb's version contains in-frame clones alone and is incomplete. The sample's table shows around 29,000 clones. The specimen was PBMCs. The receptors here all came from a man aged 25-45 years in good health and CMV-seronegative.

As concerns this clone: Other nucleotide sequences from this sample produce the same CDR3. The chain uses TRBV18 and TRBJ2-7; 8 bases match TRBD2. The CDR3 totals 15 residues. Losses at the gene ends were 0 bases for V and 4 bases for J; bases not matched to a gene: 5. CDR1 and CDR2 from the germline V gene are KGHSH and LQKENI. The CDR3 sequence is CASSPPSGGAYEQYF. The CDR3 nucleotides read TGTGCCAGCTCACCACCGTCCGGGGGGGCGTACGAGCAGTACTTC.

The gene calls are TRBV19 and TRBJ2-2; 7 bases map to TRBD1. The length of the CDR3 is 14 residues. Germline lookup yields CDR1 LNHDA and CDR2 SQIVND (reference sequence). Unmatched junction bases numbered 8, after V lost 8 bases and J lost 5 bases. The CDR3: CASHRQGGTGELFF. The DNA for the CDR3 is TGTGCCAGTCATCGACAGGGTGGGACCGGGGAGCTGTTTTTT.

This CDR3 reads CASSEGGGPPWGSYEQYF. DNA for the CDR3: TGTGCCAGCAGTGAAGGCGGGGGGCCCCCTTGGGGCTCCTACGAGCAGTACTTC. The chain joins TRBV6-1 to TRBJ2-5, with 8 bases matching TRBD2. The end of the DNA fits TRBJ2-7 better, so the J call may be wrong. Germline lookup yields CDR1 MNHNS and CDR2 SASEGT. The CDR3 runs to 18 residues.

The CDR3 sequence is CASSYNNEQFF. CDR3 sequence (DNA): TGTGCCAGCAGCTATAACAATGAGCAGTTCTTC. This chain links TRBV7-9 with TRBJ2-1; no firm D call. With 4 bases removed from V and 5 bases from J, the gap between germline ends came to 3 bases. The CDR3 is made up of 11 amino acids. Looked up from germline, CDR1 is SEHNR and CDR2 is FQNEAQ (reference sequence).

This clone ranks as medium-sized (0.01 to 0.1%) in terms of frequency. The chain has TRBV6-1 and TRBJ2-1; TRBD2 agrees at 9 bases. CDR1 MNHNS and CDR2 SASEGT come from the germline V gene. The CDR3 is 23 amino acids. V gave up 0 bases and J gave up 7 bases; unmatched junction bases: 28. CDR3 coding DNA: TGTGCCAGCAGTGAAGCTGCGGGAGGGGGGACCTCTTCCCCCCATTTCGGACGGAATGAGCAGTTCTTC. Amino acid sequence: CASSEAAGGGTSSPHFGRNEQFF.

V and J are TRBV9 and TRBJ1-2, with D perhaps TRBD1 (6 bases). CDR1 is SGDLS and CDR2 is YYNGEE in the germline V gene. The V end lost 5 bases, the J end lost 7 bases, and 15 bases lay between the germline ends. The length of the CDR3 is 13 residues. The CDR3 protein is CASRGGGFGGYTF. CDR3 coding DNA: TGTGCCAGCAGAGGGGGGGGGTTCGGTGGCTACACCTTC.

The V gene is TRBV11-1, the J gene TRBJ2-1; D call uncertain. The CDR3 consists of 13 residues. Trimming left V 1 base short and J 9 bases short, with 10 bases between. Germline CDR1 is SGHAT and CDR2 is FQDESV (reference sequence). CDR3 coding DNA: TGTGCCAGCAGCTTAGAGTCTTTCAGTGAGCAGTTCTTC. This translates into CASSLESFSEQFF. Variable domain in full (rest from reference TRBV11-1 and TRBJ2-1): EAEVAQSPRYKITEKSQAVAFWCDPISGHATLYWYRQILGQGPELLVQFQDESVVDDSQLPKDRFSAERLKGVDSTLKIQPAELGDSAMYLCASSLESFSEQFFGPGTRLTVL.

Written as DNA, the CDR3 is TGTGCCAGCAGCTTAGAAGGGACAGGGTGGAACTATGGCTACACCTTC. As protein: CASSLEGTGWNYGYTF. The genes are TRBV7-8 and TRBJ1-2, with 9 bases matching TRBD1. Germline trimming cut 1 base from V and 2 bases from J; bases unmatched to any gene: 5. Germline V gene sequence: CDR1 SGHVS, CDR2 FQNEAQ. The CDR3 consists of 16 residues.

The V gene is TRBV9, the J gene TRBJ2-1; 7 nucleotides agree with TRBD1. CDR3 length equals 17 residues. With V trimmed by 3 bases and J by 4 bases, 13 bases remained unmatched. Germline V gene sequence: CDR1 SGDLS, CDR2 YYNGEE. The CDR3 sequence is CASSGEDRDSQYNEQFF. CDR3 bases: TGTGCCAGCAGCGGCGAGGACCGGGACAGTCAATACAATGAGCAGTTCTTC.

V usage is TRBV20-1 and J usage is TRBJ1-4; D uncertain. V was trimmed by 2 bases and J by 7 bases, leaving 5 bases between them. Germline CDR1 DFQATT, CDR2 SNEGSKA (reference sequence). The CDR3 contains 11 residues. In DNA, the CDR3 is TGCAGTGCTAGAAACAGTGAAAAACTGTTTTTT. Protein: CSARNSEKLFF.

This chain connects TRBV11-3 to TRBJ1-4; 8 nucleotides agree with TRBD1. The CDR3 contains 13 residues. With V trimmed by 5 bases and J by 8 bases, 4 bases remained unmatched. Germline V gene lookup returns CDR1 SGHNT and CDR2 YENEEA. The DNA for the CDR3 is TGTGCCAGCAGCATTAGGGACAGGGAAAAACTGTTTTTT. Its protein product is CASSIRDREKLFF.

The CDR3 sequence: CASSQVMSAGDSYNEQFF. CDR3 sequence (DNA): TGCGCCAGCAGCCAAGTAATGTCCGCGGGGGACTCCTACAATGAGCAGTTCTTC. V gene TRBV4-3 combines with J gene TRBJ2-1, with TRBD2 matching over 7 bases. Germline CDR1 LGHNA, CDR2 YSLEER. This CDR3 region has 18 residues. Trimming took 1 base from V and 0 from J; bases not matched to a gene: 9.

The chain employs TRBV5-1 and TRBJ2-3; possible D gene TRBD1, 6 bases. This CDR3 region has 13 residues. Trimming removed 4 bases from V and 5 bases from J, with 11 bases in between. Germline lookup yields CDR1 SGHRS and CDR2 YFSETQ. CDR3 bases: TGCGCCAGCAGCCCCTACAGGGAAGATACGCAGTATTTT. Translation gives CASSPYREDTQYF.

V is TRBV9 and J is TRBJ2-3; 12 bases are shared with TRBD2. Germline V gene data show CDR1 as SGDLS and CDR2 as YYNGEE. V shed 4 bases and J 2 bases; nucleotides not matched to a gene: 5. This CDR3 has 16 amino acids. The CDR3 DNA sequence: TGTGCCAGCAGCCCCCTAGCGGGGGGGCACACAGATACGCAGTATTTT. Encoded protein: CASSPLAGGHTDTQYF.

The chain uses TRBV9 and TRBJ2-5, with 8 bases aligning to TRBD2. Germline-derived CDR1 and CDR2 are SGDLS and YYNGEE. Losses at the gene ends were 0 bases for V and 5 bases for J; bases not matched to a gene: 6. The CDR3 covers 15 residues. For the CDR3, the DNA is TGTGCCAGCAGCGTAGAAAAGCGGGGGTATGAGACCCAGTACTTC. This translates into CASSVEKRGYETQYF. Complete variable domain (other parts from reference TRBV9 and TRBJ2-5): DSGVTQTPKHLITATGQRVTLRCSPRSGDLSVYWYQQSLDQGLQFLIQYYNGEERAKGNILERFSAQQFPDLHSELNLSSLELGDSALYFCASSVEKRGYETQYFGPGTRLLVL.

The gene calls are TRBV7-8 and TRBJ2-1, with D perhaps matching TRBD1 (5 bases). CDR1 SGHVS and CDR2 FQNEAQ come from the germline V gene. Trimming pared 5 bases from V and 6 bases from J, leaving 11 bases between. CDR3 length: 13 residues. This chain's CDR3 is CASSPRVGNEQFF. CDR3 bases: TGTGCCAGCAGCCCCAGGGTAGGCAATGAGCAGTTCTTC.

V and J are TRBV9 and TRBJ1-2; 8 bases match TRBD1. The CDR3 runs to 15 residues. The germline gives CDR1 SGDLS, CDR2 YYNGEE. With 3 bases clipped from V and 8 bases from J, the junction kept 12 bases outside the gene matches. CDR3 region: CASSAGTGLLWGYTF. The CDR3 nucleotides are TGTGCCAGCAGCGCAGGGACAGGACTTTTATGGGGCTACACCTTC. The entire variable domain, with the rest obtained from reference TRBV9 and TRBJ1-2, is as follows: DSGVTQTPKHLITATGQRVTLRCSPRSGDLSVYWYQQSLDQGLQFLIQYYNGEERAKGNILERFSAQQFPDLHSELNLSSLELGDSALYFCASSAGTGLLWGYTFGSGTRLTVV.

This chain links TRBV28 with TRBJ2-3, with a possible D match to TRBD1 (5 bases). Between the trimmed V and J ends, which lost 4 bases and 5 bases, there was a span of 22 bases. The germline V gene encodes CDR1 MDHEN and CDR2 SYDVKM. The CDR3 runs 17 residues. The CDR3 DNA sequence: TGTGCCAGCAGTTCCATCTGGGCAGCCTTCAGGGTAGATACGCAGTATTTT. Protein sequence: CASSSIWAAFRVDTQYF.

The chain recombines TRBV30 with TRBJ1-1; no definite D call. V was shortened by 0 bases and J by 5 bases, with 13 bases between the two germline ends. CDR1 and CDR2 (germline): GTSNPN, SVGIG (reference sequence). The CDR3 loop spans 14 amino acids. This chain's CDR3 is CAWSVERDQTEAFF. DNA of the CDR3: TGTGCCTGGAGTGTTGAACGGGATCAGACTGAAGCTTTCTTT.

The chain is built from TRBV19 and TRBJ2-3, with D unclear. With 7 bases removed from V and 1 base from J, the gap between germline ends came to 6 bases. Germline V lookup: CDR1 LNHDA, CDR2 SQIVND (reference sequence). The CDR3 runs to 12 residues. The CDR3 reads CASKPGTDTQYF. The CDR3 DNA is TGTGCCAGTAAGCCCGGCACAGATACGCAGTATTTT.

The chain joins TRBV15 to TRBJ2-7; 10 bases line up with TRBD1. The CDR3 contains 17 residues. V dropped 1 base and J dropped 3; count of bases not matched to a gene: 9. Germline CDR1 LNHNV, CDR2 YYDKDF (reference sequence). The DNA for the CDR3 is TGTGCCACCAGCAGAGGCTTATCCAGGGACAGGGGCTACGAGCAGTACTTC. The encoded protein is CATSRGLSRDRGYEQYF.

The V call is TRBV6-5, the J call TRBJ2-1; TRBD2 agrees at 7 bases. CDR1 is MNHEY, CDR2 SVGAGI, per germline. The V gene end was trimmed by 5 bases and the J gene end by 0 bases; junction bases not matched to a gene: 1. CDR3 length equals 14 residues. CDR3 sequence: CASSTSDSYNEQFF. CDR3 DNA sequence: TGTGCCAGCAGTACTAGCGACTCCTACAATGAGCAGTTCTTC.

The V gene is TRBV6-5, the J gene TRBJ2-3; the match to TRBD1 covers 8 bases. This CDR3 comprises 15 residues. CDR1 and CDR2 from the germline V gene are MNHEY and SVGAGI. With V trimmed by 6 bases and J by 1 base, 6 bases remained unmatched. CDR3 in DNA: TGTGCCAGCAGGAAGACAGGGGTGGGCACAGATACGCAGTATTTT. It codes for CASRKTGVGTDTQYF.

This chain joins TRBV11-3 and TRBJ2-7; D is possibly TRBD1 (6 bases). CDR3 size: 15 residues. Germline CDR1 SGHNT, CDR2 YENEEA. The V end lost 2 bases, the J end lost 0 bases, and 11 bases lay between the germline ends. The CDR3 nucleotides read TGTGCCAGCAGCTTAACGGGGACACTCTCCTACGAGCAGTACTTC. It encodes CASSLTGTLSYEQYF.

The chain couples TRBV7-2 to TRBJ2-5; 7 nucleotides agree with TRBD2. The CDR3 is made up of 14 amino acids. Looked up from germline, CDR1 is SGHTA and CDR2 is FQGNSA. The ends lost 8 bases at V and 5 bases at J; junction bases unmatched: 11. The CDR3 is CASVSRAGPETQYF. CDR3 DNA sequence: TGTGCCAGCGTCTCTCGAGCGGGGCCGGAGACCCAGTACTTC.

The V gene is TRBV19, the J gene TRBJ2-7; 9 positions match TRBD1. The CDR3 totals 14 residues. J lost 5 bases, V lost 6 bases, and 8 bases had no gene match. From germline, CDR1 is LNHDA and CDR2 SQIVND (reference sequence). The CDR3 DNA is TGTGCCAGTAGCGGGACAGGGCAATCCCACGAGCAGTACTTC. Protein sequence: CASSGTGQSHEQYF.

V and J are TRBV18 and TRBJ1-4; D unresolved. CDR1 is KGHSH and CDR2 is LQKENI in the germline V gene. The CDR3 has 11 residues. V lost 3 bases and J lost 8, with 4 bases in between. CDR3 protein: CASSPEEKLFF. The CDR3 DNA sequence: TGTGCCAGCTCACCGGAGGAAAAACTGTTTTTT.

The chain has TRBV6-5 and TRBJ1-2; TRBD1 matches 8 bases. With V trimmed by 11 bases and J by 3 bases, 5 bases remained unmatched. There are 12 residues in the CDR3. Germline V gene sequence: CDR1 MNHEY, CDR2 SVGAGI. The CDR3 region has the DNA TGTGCCGCAAAGGGACAGGACTATGGCTACACCTTC. Protein product: CAAKGQDYGYTF.

The gene calls are TRBV5-1 and TRBJ1-5; D possibly corresponds to TRBD1 (5 bases). Germline V gene data show CDR1 as SGHRS and CDR2 as YFSETQ. This CDR3 is built from 15 residues. V lost 4 bases and J 4 bases, leaving 15 bases between the germline ends. The chain's CDR3 is CASSRDSQGNQPQHF. As DNA, the CDR3 is TGCGCCAGCAGCCGCGACAGCCAAGGGAATCAGCCCCAGCATTTT.